The clone carrying this TCR beta chain was recorded only once. This sample is part of a study of blood T cell repertoires in COVID-19. The protocol was immunoSEQ multiplex PCR, while the TCRdb copy is restricted to in-frame clones and leaves out a portion. This sample has 240,000 or so clones, with 75% to 85% found just once. CDR1 and CDR2 (germline): SGHRS, YFSETQ. V dropped 0 bases and J dropped 2 bases, with 8 bases sitting between them. The CDR3 runs 14 residues. The sequence was obtained from a woman aged 55-69 years with active or convalescent COVID-19. The source material was peripheral blood. The J gene is TRBJ1-1, the V gene TRBV5-1, with a possible D match to TRBD1 (5 bases). The CDR3 bases are TGCGCCAGCAGCTTGGGCGGGGCCAACACTGAAGCTTTCTTT. It specifies CASSLGGANTEAFF.